This T cell receptor beta chain emerged from a study of shared clonotypes between healthy human individuals. Study at large: Aged 18 to 49, the donors were a couple of women and a few men. Points from the study as a whole: Sharing of clonotypes among donors was expected to vary with sequencing depth.

In regard to this clone: Its antigen is undetermined.

TCRdb keeps only in-frame clones here, not all; method: immunoSEQ multiplex PCR. The sample includes hundreds of thousands of clones, almost 97% of them seen just once. CDR1 is SNHLY, CDR2 FYNNEI, per germline. V gave up 3 bases and J gave up 2 bases, with 8 bases separating them. The CDR3 is 13 residues long. This chain uses TRBV2 with TRBJ2-7, with D unresolved. This clonotype was obtained from a woman younger than 45 in good health. The sequenced sample was naive CD4+ T cells sorted from blood. Noted subset: CD45RA+ positively selected. The CDR3 DNA is TGTGCCAGCAGTGATGGCAAGCCCTACGAGCAGTACTTC. It translates to CASSDGKPYEQYF.